The next 10 T cell receptor beta chains were all read from a single sample in a study of cytomegalovirus exposure and HLA in healthy donors. Researchers ran the PCR with 60 Vbeta and 13 Jbeta primers. Assay: immunoSEQ multiplex PCR; the TCRdb copy retains only in-frame clones and omits some. The table shows about 110,000 clones, with around 75% occurring only once. Sequenced: PBMCs. The source of these receptors is a young woman in good health and CMV-seronegative.

The chain uses TRBV13 and TRBJ1-2, with D uncertain. Germline V CDR1 and CDR2: PRHDT, FYEKMQ (reference sequence). The CDR3 is 13 amino acids. Trimming removed 2 bases at V and 3 bases at J, with 7 bases between. The CDR3 DNA is TGTGCCAGCAGCTTAAAGCGGGACTATGGCTACACCTTC. Translation: CASSLKRDYGYTF.

The gene calls are TRBV15 and TRBJ2-1, with 10 bases that match TRBD1. This CDR3 comprises 17 residues. The V and J ends lost 2 bases and 8 bases, in that order; junction bases with no gene match: 12. Germline V gene data show CDR1 as LNHNV and CDR2 as YYDKDF (reference sequence). CDR3 DNA: TGTGCCACCAGCAGACCCGGCCGGGACAGGGGATCGGATGAGCAGTTCTTC. Translating it yields CATSRPGRDRGSDEQFF.

For the CDR3, the DNA is TGTGCCAGCAGTTTATTGCGGACTAGCGCTTTCTTT. It translates to CASSLLRTSAFF. The chain is built from TRBV27 and TRBJ1-1; no reliable D call. Trimming left V 1 base short and J 11 bases short, with 11 bases between. The germline CDR1 and CDR2 sequences are MNHEY and SMNVEV (reference sequence). The CDR3 loop spans 12 amino acids.

This clone was recorded only once. The CDR3 sequence is CASSGRKSITEAFF. The CDR3 DNA reads as TGTGCCAGCAGCGGCAGGAAGAGTATCACTGAAGCTTTCTTT. The chain has TRBV7-9 and TRBJ1-1; D gene uncertain. Germline V gives CDR1 SEHNR, CDR2 FQNEAQ (reference sequence). V was trimmed by 5 bases and J by 4 bases, leaving 14 bases between them. The CDR3 sequence is 14 residues long.

The chain links TRBV5-1 to TRBJ1-1, with D perhaps matching TRBD1 (5 bases). Germline V lookup: CDR1 SGHRS, CDR2 YFSETQ. The CDR3 totals 14 residues. V gave up 2 bases and J gave up 3 bases, with 11 bases separating them. The CDR3 protein is CASSFLGGDTEAFF. Here the CDR3 DNA reads TGCGCCAGCAGCTTTCTGGGGGGGGACACTGAAGCTTTCTTT.

CDR3 sequence: CAIGGHPIMNTEAFF. DNA of the CDR3: TGTGCCATCGGGGGACATCCAATCATGAACACTGAAGCTTTCTTT. This chain joins TRBV10-3 and TRBJ1-1; D perhaps matches TRBD1 (6 bases). The V gene lost 8 bases and the J gene lost 0 bases, with 16 bases spanning the gap. The CDR3 has 15 residues. The germline CDR1 and CDR2 sequences are ENHRY and SYGVKD.

The chain employs TRBV6-5 and TRBJ1-5; D is unresolved. The CDR3 totals 15 residues. The V gene lost 0 bases and the J gene lost 3 bases, with 9 bases spanning the gap. Per germline, CDR1 MNHEY and CDR2 SVGAGI. CDR3 in amino acids: CASSYSYQFNQPQHF. The CDR3 bases are TGTGCCAGCAGTTACTCGTATCAGTTCAATCAGCCCCAGCATTTT.

This chain joins TRBV7-3 and TRBJ1-2; TRBD1 agrees at 10 bases. This CDR3 is 15 amino acids long. CDR1 is SGHTA and CDR2 is FQGTGA in the germline V gene. V was pared by 2 bases and J by 7 bases, with 7 bases of the junction left unmatched. The CDR3 protein is CASSLEGQGMGGYTF. CDR3 bases: TGTGCCAGCAGCTTAGAGGGACAGGGGATGGGTGGCTACACCTTC. Full variable domain (missing parts from reference TRBV7-3 and TRBJ1-2): GAGVSQTPSNKVTEKGKYVELRCDPISGHTALYWYRQSLGQGPEFLIYFQGTGAADDSGLPNDRFFAVRPEGSVSTLKIQRTERGDSAVYLCASSLEGQGMGGYTFGSGTRLTVV.

The table lists this clone with a count of one. This sequence joins TRBV5-1 and TRBJ2-5; D perhaps matches TRBD2 (5 bases). Germline CDR1 reads SGHRS; CDR2 reads YFSETQ. V was pared by 6 bases and J by 2 bases, with 17 bases between. The CDR3 spans 15 residues. The CDR3 sequence is CASTFGLTSQETQYF. CDR3 sequence (DNA): TGCGCCAGCACCTTTGGACTCACTTCTCAAGAGACCCAGTACTTC.

CDR3: CASSSGSLNTGELFF. The DNA of the CDR3 is TGTGCCTCTTCTAGCGGGAGCCTGAACACCGGGGAGCTGTTTTTT. This chain uses TRBV30 with TRBJ2-2; 10 bases line up with TRBD2. Germline loops: CDR1 GTSNPN, CDR2 SVGIG (reference sequence). J was trimmed by 1 base and V by 7 bases; bases with no gene match: 6. This CDR3 comprises 15 residues.